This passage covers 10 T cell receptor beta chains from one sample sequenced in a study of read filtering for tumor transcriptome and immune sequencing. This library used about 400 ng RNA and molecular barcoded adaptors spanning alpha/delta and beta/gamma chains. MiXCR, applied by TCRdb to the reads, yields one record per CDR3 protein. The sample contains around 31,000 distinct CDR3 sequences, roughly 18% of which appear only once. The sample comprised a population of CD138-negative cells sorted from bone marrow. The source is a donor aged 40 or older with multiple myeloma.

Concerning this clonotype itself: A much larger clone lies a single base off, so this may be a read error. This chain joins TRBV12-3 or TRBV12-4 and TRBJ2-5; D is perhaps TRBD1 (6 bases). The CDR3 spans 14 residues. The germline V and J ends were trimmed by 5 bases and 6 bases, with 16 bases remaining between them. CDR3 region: CASSPGAGDKTQYF. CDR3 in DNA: TGTGCCAGCAGTCCCGGTGCAGGGGATAAGACCCAGTACTTC.

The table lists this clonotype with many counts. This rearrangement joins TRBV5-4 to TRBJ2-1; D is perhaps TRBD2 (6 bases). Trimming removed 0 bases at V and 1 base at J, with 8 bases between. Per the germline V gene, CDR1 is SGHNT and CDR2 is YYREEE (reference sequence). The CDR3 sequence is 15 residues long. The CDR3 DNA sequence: TGTGCCAGCAGCTTGGCAGGGAGGTCCTACAATGAGCAGTTCTTC. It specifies CASSLAGRSYNEQFF. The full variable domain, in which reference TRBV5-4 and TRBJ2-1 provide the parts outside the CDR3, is ETGVTQSPTHLIKTRGQQVTLRCSSQSGHNTVSWYQQALGQGPQFIFQYYREEENGRGNFPPRFSGLQFPNYSSELNVNALELDDSALYLCASSLAGRSYNEQFFGPGTRLTVL.

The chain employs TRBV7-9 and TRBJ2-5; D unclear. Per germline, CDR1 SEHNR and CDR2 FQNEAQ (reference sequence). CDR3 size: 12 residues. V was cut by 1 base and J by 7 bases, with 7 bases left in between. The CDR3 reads CASSLVLGTQYF. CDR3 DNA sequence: TGTGCCAGCAGCTTAGTATTGGGGACCCAGTACTTC.

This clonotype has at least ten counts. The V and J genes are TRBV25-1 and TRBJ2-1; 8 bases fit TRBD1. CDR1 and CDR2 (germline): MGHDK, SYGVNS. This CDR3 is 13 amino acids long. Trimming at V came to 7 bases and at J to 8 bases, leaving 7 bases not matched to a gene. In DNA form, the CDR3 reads TGTGCCAGCACGGACAGGGTCATCGATGAGCAGTTCTTC. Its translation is CASTDRVIDEQFF. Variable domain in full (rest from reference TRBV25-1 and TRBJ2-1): EADIYQTPRYLVIGTGKKITLECSQTMGHDKMYWYQQDPGMELHLIHYSYGVNSTEKGDLSSESTVSRIRTEHFPLTLESARPSHTSQYLCASTDRVIDEQFFGPGTRLTVL.

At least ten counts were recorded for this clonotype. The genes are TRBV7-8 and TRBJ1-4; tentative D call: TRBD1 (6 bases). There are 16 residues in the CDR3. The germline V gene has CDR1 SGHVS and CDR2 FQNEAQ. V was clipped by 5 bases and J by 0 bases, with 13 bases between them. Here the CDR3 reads CASSKTGSATNEKLFF. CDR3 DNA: TGTGCCAGCAGCAAAACAGGGTCCGCAACTAATGAAAAACTGTTTTTT.

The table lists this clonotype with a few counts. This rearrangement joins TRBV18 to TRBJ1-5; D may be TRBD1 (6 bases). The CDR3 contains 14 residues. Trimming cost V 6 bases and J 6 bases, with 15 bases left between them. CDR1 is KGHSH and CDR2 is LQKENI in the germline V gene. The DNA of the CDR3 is TGTGCCAGCTCGTACACAGGGCTGGGTCAGCCCCAGCATTTT. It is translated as CASSYTGLGQPQHF.

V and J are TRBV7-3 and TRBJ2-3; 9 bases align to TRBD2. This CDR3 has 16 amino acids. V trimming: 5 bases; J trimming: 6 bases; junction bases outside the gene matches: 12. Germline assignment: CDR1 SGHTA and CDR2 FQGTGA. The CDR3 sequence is CASSRGASGMEDTQYF. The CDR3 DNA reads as TGTGCCAGCAGCCGCGGGGCTAGCGGGATGGAGGATACGCAGTATTTT.

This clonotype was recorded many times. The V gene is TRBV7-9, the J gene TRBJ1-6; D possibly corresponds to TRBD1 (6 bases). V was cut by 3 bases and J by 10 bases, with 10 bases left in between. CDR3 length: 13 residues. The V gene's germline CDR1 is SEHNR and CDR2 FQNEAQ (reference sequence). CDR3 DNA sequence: TGTGCCAGCAGCTTGGACAGTTCCTCACCCCTCCACTTT. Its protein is CASSLDSSSPLHF.

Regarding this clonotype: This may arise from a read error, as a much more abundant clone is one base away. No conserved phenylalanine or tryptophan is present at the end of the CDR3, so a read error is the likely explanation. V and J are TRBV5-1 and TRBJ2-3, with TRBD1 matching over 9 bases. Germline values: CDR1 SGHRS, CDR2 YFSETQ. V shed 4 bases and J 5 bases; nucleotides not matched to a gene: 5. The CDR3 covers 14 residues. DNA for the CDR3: TGCGCCAGCAGCCCACGACAGGGGGTAGATACGCAGTATTCT. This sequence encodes CASSPRQGVDTQYS.

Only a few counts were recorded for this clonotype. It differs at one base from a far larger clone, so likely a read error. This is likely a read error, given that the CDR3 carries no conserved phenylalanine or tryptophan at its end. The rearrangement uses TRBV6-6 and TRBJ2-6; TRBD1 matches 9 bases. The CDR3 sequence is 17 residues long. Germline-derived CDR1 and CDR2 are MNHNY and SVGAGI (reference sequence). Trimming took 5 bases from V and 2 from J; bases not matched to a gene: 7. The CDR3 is CASSGTTGGTGANVLTL. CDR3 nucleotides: TGTGCCAGCAGTGGAACAACAGGGGGCACTGGGGCCAACGTCCTGACTCTC.